The sequence of this T cell receptor beta chain was determined in a study of cytomegalovirus exposure and HLA in healthy donors. Study-level findings and limits: A later analysis reportedly found fewer N-insertions in an Asian-associated ancestry cluster than the roughly 670-donor mean.

V was clipped by 0 bases and J by 4 bases, with 10 bases between them. There are 15 residues in the CDR3. Germline CDR1 and CDR2: SGDLS and YYNGEE. In regard to this clone: Antigen: not known.

The PCR had 60 Vbeta and 13 Jbeta primers. The data were produced by immunoSEQ multiplex PCR, yet TCRdb's version contains in-frame clones alone and is incomplete. This table holds 90,000 to 110,000 clones, 76% found once. This chain joins TRBV9 and TRBJ2-2; D ambiguous. The sample was PBMCs. This receptor was taken from a woman between 50 and 59 years old in good health and CMV-seropositive. CDR3 sequence: CASSVEVASTGELFF. CDR3 nucleotide sequence: TGTGCCAGCAGCGTAGAGGTCGCTAGCACCGGGGAGCTGTTTTTT.